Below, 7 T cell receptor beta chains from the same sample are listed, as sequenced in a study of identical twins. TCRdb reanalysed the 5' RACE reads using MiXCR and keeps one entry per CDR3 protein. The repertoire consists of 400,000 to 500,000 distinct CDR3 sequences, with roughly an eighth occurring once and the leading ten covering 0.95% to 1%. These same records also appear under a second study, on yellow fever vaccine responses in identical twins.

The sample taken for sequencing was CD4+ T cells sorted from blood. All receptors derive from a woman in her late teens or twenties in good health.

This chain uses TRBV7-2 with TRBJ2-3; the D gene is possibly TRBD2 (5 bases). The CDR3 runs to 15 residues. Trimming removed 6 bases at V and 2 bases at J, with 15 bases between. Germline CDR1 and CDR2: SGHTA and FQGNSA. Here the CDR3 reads CASRVQAGPTDTQYF. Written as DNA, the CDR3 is TGTGCCAGCAGGGTCCAGGCGGGTCCCACAGATACGCAGTATTTT.

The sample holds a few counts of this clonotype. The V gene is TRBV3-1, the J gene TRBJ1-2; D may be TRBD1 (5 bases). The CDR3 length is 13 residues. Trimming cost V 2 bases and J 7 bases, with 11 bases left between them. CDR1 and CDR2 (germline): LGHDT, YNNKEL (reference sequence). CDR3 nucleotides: TGTGCCAGCAGCCAAAAGACAGAACCTGGCTACACCTTC. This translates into CASSQKTEPGYTF.

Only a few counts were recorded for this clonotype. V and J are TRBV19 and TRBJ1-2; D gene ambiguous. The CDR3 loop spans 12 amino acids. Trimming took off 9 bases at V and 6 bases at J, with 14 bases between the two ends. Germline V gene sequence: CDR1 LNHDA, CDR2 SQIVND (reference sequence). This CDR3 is CASPETPHGYTF. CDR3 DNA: TGTGCCAGCCCCGAGACACCACATGGCTACACCTTC.

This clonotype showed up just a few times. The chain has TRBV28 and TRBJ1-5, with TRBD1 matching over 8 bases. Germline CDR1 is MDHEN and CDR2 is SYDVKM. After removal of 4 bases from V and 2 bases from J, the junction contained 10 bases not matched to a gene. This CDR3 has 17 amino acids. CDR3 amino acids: CASSSSQGAQGNQPQHF. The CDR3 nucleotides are TGTGCCAGCAGTTCCAGTCAGGGGGCGCAAGGCAATCAGCCCCAGCATTTT. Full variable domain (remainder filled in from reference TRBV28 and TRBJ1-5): DVKVTQSSRYLVKRTGEKVFLECVQDMDHENMFWYRQDPGLGLRLIYFSYDVKMKEKGDIPEGYSVSREKKERFSLILESASTNQTSMYLCASSSSQGAQGNQPQHFGDGTRLSIL.

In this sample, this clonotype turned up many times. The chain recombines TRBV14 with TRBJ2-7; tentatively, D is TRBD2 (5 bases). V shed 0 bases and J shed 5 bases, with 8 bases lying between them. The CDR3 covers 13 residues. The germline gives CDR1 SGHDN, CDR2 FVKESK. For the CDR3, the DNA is TGTGCCAGCAGCCAAGATCTGGGAGACGAGCAGTACTTC. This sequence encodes CASSQDLGDEQYF.

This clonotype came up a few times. CDR3 region: CASSYGPGDTQYF. The CDR3 DNA reads TGCGCCAGCAGCTACGGACCGGGTGATACGCAGTATTTT. This chain uses TRBV5-1 with TRBJ2-3; no firm D call. The CDR3 has 13 amino acids. CDR1 is SGHRS and CDR2 is YFSETQ in the germline V gene. V was cut by 3 bases and J by 6 bases, with 11 bases left in between. Complete variable domain (other parts from reference TRBV5-1 and TRBJ2-3): KAGVTQTPRYLIKTRGQQVTLSCSPISGHRSVSWYQQTPGQGLQFLFEYFSETQRNKGNFPGRFSGRQFSNSRSEMNVSTLELGDSALYLCASSYGPGDTQYFGPGTRLTVL.

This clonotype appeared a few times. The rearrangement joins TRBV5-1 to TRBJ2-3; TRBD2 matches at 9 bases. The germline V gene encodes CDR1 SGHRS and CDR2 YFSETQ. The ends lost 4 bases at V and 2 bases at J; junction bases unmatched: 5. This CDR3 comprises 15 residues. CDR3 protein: CASSRSGGNTDTQYF. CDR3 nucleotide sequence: TGCGCCAGCAGCCGAAGCGGGGGGAACACAGATACGCAGTATTTT.